Below are 21 T cell receptor beta chains sequenced from a single sample in a study of graft-versus-host responses after intestinal transplantation. TCRdb keeps only in-frame clones here, not all; method: immunoSEQ multiplex PCR. The table includes fewer than 95,000 clones, approximately 90% detected once. The antigens these receptors bind are not known. The sample was unstimulated CD8+ T cells sorted from spleen or lymph node cells, taken before transplant. These receptors all stem from a human donor who was the organ donor for an intestinal transplant.

The J gene is TRBJ2-3, the V gene TRBV25-1; D might be TRBD2 (5 bases). CDR3 size: 14 residues. CDR1 is MGHDK and CDR2 is SYGVNS in the germline V gene. Between the trimmed V and J ends, which lost 6 bases and 10 bases, there was a span of 20 bases. The CDR3 DNA is TGTGCCAGCAGCCTCGGCGGACTTCTCGGATCGCAGTATTTT. This translates into CASSLGGLLGSQYF.

The chain joins TRBV15 to TRBJ2-5; 12 nucleotides match TRBD2. The assigned J gene may be wrong: the sequence end matches TRBJ2-7 better. This CDR3 is 16 amino acids long. Per the germline V gene, CDR1 is LNHNV and CDR2 is YYDKDF (reference sequence). This CDR3 reads CATSRVTSGGTYEQYF. The CDR3 coding sequence is TGTGCCACCAGCAGAGTCACTAGCGGGGGGACCTACGAGCAGTACTTC.

This sequence joins TRBV15 and TRBJ1-6; D not resolved. Per germline, CDR1 LNHNV and CDR2 YYDKDF (reference sequence). The CDR3 covers 13 residues. Trimming removed 3 bases at V and 9 bases at J, with 9 bases between. The CDR3 coding sequence is TGTGCCACCAGCAGTCTTCCTCTTTCACCCCTCCACTTT. Its protein product is CATSSLPLSPLHF.

The rearrangement joins TRBV27 to TRBJ1-1, with 7 bases lining up with TRBD1. The ends lost 2 bases at V and 7 bases at J; junction bases unmatched: 7. Germline CDR1 MNHEY, CDR2 SMNVEV (reference sequence). CDR3 length equals 14 residues. The CDR3 bases are TGTGCCAGCAGTTTAATCGTGGGGGACAGTGAAGCTTTCTTT. Protein sequence: CASSLIVGDSEAFF.

CDR3 loop: CASSQDSGQGVVYEQYF. CDR3 nucleotide sequence: TGCGCCAGCAGCCAAGATTCGGGACAGGGGGTCGTCTACGAGCAGTACTTC. This chain uses TRBV4-1 with TRBJ2-7; 11 bases match TRBD1. After removal of 0 bases from V and 3 bases from J, the junction contained 7 bases not matched to a gene. Germline loops: CDR1 MGHRA, CDR2 YSYEKL. The CDR3 spans 17 residues.

This rearrangement joins TRBV7-2 to TRBJ2-7; D remains ambiguous. The CDR3 runs to 12 residues. V was cut by 2 bases and J by 4 bases, with 6 bases left in between. Germline lookup yields CDR1 SGHTA and CDR2 FQGNSA. CDR3 sequence reads: CASSLSGYEQYF. Here the CDR3 DNA reads TGTGCCAGCAGCTTATCAGGTTACGAGCAGTACTTC.

The chain uses TRBV27 and TRBJ1-2; no definite D call. This CDR3 region has 12 residues. The ends were cut back, 6 bases at V and 8 bases at J, with 13 bases in the middle. CDR1 is MNHEY and CDR2 is SMNVEV in the germline V gene (reference sequence). The CDR3 nucleotides read TGTGCCAGCAGGTCCTCGGGTGGGGGCTACACCTTC. It encodes CASRSSGGGYTF.

The V call is TRBV11-2, the J call TRBJ2-7; maybe TRBD2 (5 bases). This CDR3 has 13 amino acids. Germline V CDR1 and CDR2: SGHAT, FQNNGV. V lost 1 base, J lost 3 bases, and 7 bases lay in between. The CDR3 DNA sequence: TGTGCCAGCAGCTTAGTAAGCGGCTACGAGCAGTACTTC. Encoded protein: CASSLVSGYEQYF. The whole variable domain, remainder taken from reference TRBV11-2 and TRBJ2-7, is EAGVAQSPRYKIIEKRQSVAFWCNPISGHATLYWYQQILGQGPKLLIQFQNNGVVDDSQLPKDRFSAERLKGVDSTLKIQPAKLEDSAVYLCASSLVSGYEQYFGPGTRLTVT.

The V gene is TRBV28, the J gene TRBJ1-2, with D possibly being TRBD1 (6 bases). From germline, CDR1 is MDHEN and CDR2 SYDVKM. The CDR3 runs 16 residues. The germline V and J ends were trimmed by 3 bases and 4 bases, with 18 bases remaining between them. CDR3 sequence: CASSFAGGHLFYGYTF. CDR3 DNA: TGTGCCAGCAGTTTCGCCGGGGGGCATCTGTTCTATGGCTACACCTTC.

The chain carries TRBV7-2 and TRBJ2-1, with 7 positions matching TRBD1. V trimming: 1 base; J trimming: 12 bases; junction bases outside the gene matches: 12. The CDR3 length is 15 residues. Germline V gives CDR1 SGHTA, CDR2 FQGNSA. CDR3 sequence (DNA): TGTGCCAGCAGCTTAGAACAGGGGCCCTACCTAGGGCAGTTCTTC. Translated: CASSLEQGPYLGQFF. The full variable domain, in which reference TRBV7-2 and TRBJ2-1 provide the parts outside the CDR3, is GAGVSQSPSNKVTEKGKDVELRCDPISGHTALYWYRQSLGQGLEFLIYFQGNSAPDKSGLPSDRFSAERTGGSVSTLTIQRTQQEDSAVYLCASSLEQGPYLGQFFGPGTRLTVL.

This chain links TRBV11-1 with TRBJ2-3, with D possibly being TRBD2 (5 bases). Germline-derived CDR1 and CDR2 are SGHAT and FQDESV (reference sequence). The CDR3 has 15 amino acids. The V gene lost 6 bases and the J gene lost 5 bases, with 18 bases spanning the gap. CDR3 DNA: TGTGCCAGCAGACCCCGAGATTCGGGGATAGATACGCAGTATTTT. Protein product: CASRPRDSGIDTQYF. The full variable domain, in which reference TRBV11-1 and TRBJ2-3 provide the parts outside the CDR3, is EAEVAQSPRYKITEKSQAVAFWCDPISGHATLYWYRQILGQGPELLVQFQDESVVDDSQLPKDRFSAERLKGVDSTLKIQPAELGDSAMYLCASRPRDSGIDTQYFGPGTRLTVL.

V usage is TRBV6-1 and J usage is TRBJ1-2; D not resolved. V dropped 7 bases and J dropped 4 bases, with 13 bases sitting between them. Germline CDR1 and CDR2: MNHNS and SASEGT. There are 13 residues in the CDR3. CDR3 in amino acids: CASNPRLGYGYTF. For the CDR3, the DNA is TGTGCCAGCAACCCCAGGTTAGGCTATGGCTACACCTTC.

CDR3 sequence: CASSELAGYNEQFF. In nucleotides, the CDR3 is TGTGCCAGCAGTGAATTGGCGGGATACAATGAGCAGTTCTTC. The chain employs TRBV2 and TRBJ2-1; tentatively, D is TRBD2 (6 bases). The V gene's germline CDR1 is SNHLY and CDR2 FYNNEI. The CDR3 is 14 residues long. V lost 2 bases to trimming and J lost 4 bases, with 9 bases between them.

The V and J genes are TRBV7-3 and TRBJ1-6, with 9 bases fitting TRBD1. The CDR3 loop spans 15 amino acids. Per the germline V gene, CDR1 is SGHTA and CDR2 is FQGTGA. The trim removed 5 bases at V and 7 bases at J, leaving 6 bases unmatched. CDR3 sequence (DNA): TGTGCCAGCAGCGCCTGGACAGGGGAGAATTCACCCCTCCACTTT. Translation gives CASSAWTGENSPLHF.

The chain recombines TRBV4-1 with TRBJ2-1, with 10 bases fitting TRBD2. V lost 2 bases and J lost 5; bases outside the gene matches: 6. The CDR3 covers 16 residues. Germline V gene lookup returns CDR1 MGHRA and CDR2 YSYEKL. The CDR3 here is CASSQMGTSADNEQFF. CDR3 nucleotides: TGCGCCAGCAGCCAAATGGGGACTAGCGCCGACAATGAGCAGTTCTTC.

This clone is a singleton in its sample. This chain connects TRBV5-4 to TRBJ1-2; 7 bases are shared with TRBD1. The CDR3 sequence is 16 residues long. V dropped 4 bases and J dropped 4; count of bases not matched to a gene: 13. CDR1 and CDR2 from the germline V gene are SGHNT and YYREEE (reference sequence). Here the CDR3 reads CASSDAQGQLAYGYTF. The CDR3 bases are TGTGCCAGCAGCGACGCCCAGGGACAGCTTGCCTATGGCTACACCTTC.

The J gene is TRBJ2-2, the V gene TRBV2, with D hard to call. The CDR3 is made up of 14 amino acids. Germline V gene sequence: CDR1 SNHLY, CDR2 FYNNEI. V dropped 3 bases and J dropped 2 bases, with 7 bases sitting between them. CDR3: CASSDSLNTGELFF. The CDR3 bases are TGTGCCAGCAGTGATAGTCTCAACACCGGGGAGCTGTTTTTT.

This clone was seen once. This chain joins TRBV2 and TRBJ2-2, with D unresolved. The V end was cut by 8 bases, the J end by 1 base, with 5 bases between. Germline V lookup: CDR1 SNHLY, CDR2 FYNNEI. This CDR3 spans 12 amino acids. The DNA of the CDR3 is TGTGCCAGCCCGAGGAACACCGGGGAGCTGTTTTTT. Translating gives CASPRNTGELFF.

V usage is TRBV6-5 and J usage is TRBJ1-1; perhaps TRBD1 as D (5 bases). Trimming removed 7 bases from V and 6 bases from J, with 21 bases in between. The CDR3 is 15 amino acids. Looked up from germline, CDR1 is MNHEY and CDR2 is SVGAGI. The CDR3: CASIGGSRWGPEAFF. The CDR3 nucleotides read TGTGCCAGCATCGGAGGGTCCAGGTGGGGACCTGAAGCTTTCTTT.

V gene TRBV28 combines with J gene TRBJ1-2; D ambiguous. Germline loops: CDR1 MDHEN, CDR2 SYDVKM. Between the trimmed V and J ends, which lost 3 bases and 3 bases, there was a span of 17 bases. The CDR3 has 16 amino acids. The CDR3 DNA sequence: TGTGCCAGCAGTTTGTATGACACTCCCACCCACTATGGCTACACCTTC. Protein sequence: CASSLYDTPTHYGYTF.

This sequence joins TRBV7-6 and TRBJ1-3; D is undetermined. The CDR3 is 14 amino acids. V was cut by 5 bases and J by 2 bases, with 10 bases left in between. The germline V gene encodes CDR1 SGHVS and CDR2 FNYEAQ. The CDR3 here is CASSHGTAGNTIYF. Here the CDR3 DNA reads TGTGCCAGCAGCCACGGCACAGCTGGAAACACCATATATTTT.